This T cell receptor beta chain was sequenced for a study of T cell changes during pregnancy in multiple sclerosis. TCRdb keeps only in-frame clones here, not all; method: immunoSEQ multiplex PCR. The table shows around 130,000 clones, with about 96% occurring only once. The ends were cut back, 0 bases at V and 7 bases at J, with 16 bases in the middle. This CDR3 is built from 15 residues. CDR1 and CDR2 (germline): SGHNT, YYREEE (reference sequence). This clonotype originated in a female donor with multiple sclerosis, enrolled in a pregnancy study. Sequencing used peripheral blood, obtained after pregnancy. This sequence joins TRBV5-4 and TRBJ1-2, with D maybe TRBD1 (6 bases). The CDR3 sequence: CASSLGVTGLGGYTF. The CDR3 nucleotides are TGTGCCAGCAGCTTGGGAGTAACAGGGCTGGGTGGCTACACCTTC.